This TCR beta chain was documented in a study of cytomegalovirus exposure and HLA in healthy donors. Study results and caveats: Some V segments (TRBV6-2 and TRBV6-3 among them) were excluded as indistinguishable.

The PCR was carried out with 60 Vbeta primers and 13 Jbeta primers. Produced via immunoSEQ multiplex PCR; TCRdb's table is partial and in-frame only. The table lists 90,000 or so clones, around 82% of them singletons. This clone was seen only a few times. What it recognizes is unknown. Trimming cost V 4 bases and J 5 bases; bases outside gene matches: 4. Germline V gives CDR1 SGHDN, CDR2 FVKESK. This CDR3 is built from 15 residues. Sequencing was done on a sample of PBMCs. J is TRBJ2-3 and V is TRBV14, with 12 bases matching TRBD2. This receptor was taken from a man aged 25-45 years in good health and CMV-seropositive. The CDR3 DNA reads TGTGCCAGCAGCCCTGGACTAGCGGGAAGAGATACGCAGTATTTT. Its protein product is CASSPGLAGRDTQYF.